Shown below are 26 T cell receptor beta chains from a single sample sequenced in a study of regulatory T cells in long-lasting Graves disease. Both iRepertoire HTBI primers and Arm-PCR of CDR3 regions were used to build the TCR beta libraries. TCRdb reprocessed the multiplex PCR reads via MiXCR and lists one record per CDR3 protein. The table has 350,000 to 550,000 distinct CDR3 sequences, around 15% seen once; the top ten hold about a sixth. Time point in this sample: newly diagnosed GD, antithyroid drugs for less than 3 months. After RNA was extracted from PBMCs, the TCR library was made from it. These data were also reused for a study on T cells in Graves' hyperthyroidism and ophthalmopathy.

Sample: peripheral blood mononuclear cells (PBMCs), taken at new diagnosis, from a patient treated with antithyroid drugs. The receptor set was obtained from a woman aged 50 to 60 with Graves disease.

This clonotype was seen a few times. This sequence joins TRBV30 and TRBJ2-7; 9 nucleotides agree with TRBD1. CDR1 and CDR2 from the germline V gene are GTSNPN and SVGIG (reference sequence). V lost 4 bases, J lost 2 bases, and 0 bases stayed unmatched. The CDR3 is 12 amino acids. In DNA form, the CDR3 reads TGTGCCTGGAACAGGGGGCCCTACGAGCAGTACTTC. It codes for CAWNRGPYEQYF.

This clonotype was seen ten or more times. This chain connects TRBV6-1 to TRBJ2-5; TRBD2 aligns across 9 bases. The CDR3 runs to 14 residues. Germline CDR1 and CDR2: MNHNS and SASEGT. With 6 bases clipped from V and 5 bases from J, the junction kept 7 bases outside the gene matches. The CDR3 region has the DNA TGTGCCAGCAGCACCGGGACTAGCCGGGAGACCCAGTACTTC. Translating gives CASSTGTSRETQYF.

J is TRBJ2-1 and V is TRBV7-9; 7 nucleotides line up with TRBD2. The CDR3 totals 14 residues. The germline V gene has CDR1 SEHNR and CDR2 FQNEAQ (reference sequence). V was pared by 2 bases and J by 7 bases, with 5 bases of the junction left unmatched. The CDR3 loop reads CASSLTPGLNEQFF. CDR3 in DNA: TGTGCCAGCAGCTTAACCCCGGGACTAAATGAGCAGTTCTTC.

This chain links TRBV6-1 with TRBJ2-7; no reliable D call. The CDR3 sequence is 14 residues long. Per the germline V gene, CDR1 is MNHNS and CDR2 is SASEGT. With 2 bases removed from V and 4 bases from J, the gap between germline ends came to 12 bases. CDR3 amino acids: CASSEWQEIYEQYF. The CDR3 DNA sequence: TGTGCCAGCAGTGAATGGCAGGAGATTTACGAGCAGTACTTC.

The V and J genes are TRBV30 and TRBJ1-3; TRBD1 is a possible D gene (5 bases). Trimming took 0 bases from V and 3 from J, leaving 12 bases between them. This CDR3 contains 15 residues. Germline V gene lookup returns CDR1 GTSNPN and CDR2 SVGIG (reference sequence). The CDR3 loop is CAWSVKGAGGNTIYF. CDR3 coding DNA: TGTGCCTGGAGTGTAAAAGGGGCGGGTGGAAACACCATATATTTT.

This clonotype was recorded a few times. The rearrangement links TRBV5-1 to TRBJ2-1, with 10 positions matching TRBD2. The CDR3 is made up of 17 amino acids. V shed 4 bases and J 0 bases; nucleotides not matched to a gene: 7. In germline, CDR1 is SGHRS, CDR2 YFSETQ. The CDR3 sequence is CASSDVLAGGSYNEQFF. CDR3 DNA: TGCGCCAGCAGCGACGTATTAGCGGGGGGCTCCTACAATGAGCAGTTCTTC.

This clonotype was detected a few times. The chain links TRBV7-3 to TRBJ2-1; TRBD2 agrees at 13 bases. After removal of 5 bases from V and 7 bases from J, the junction contained 8 bases not matched to a gene. CDR1 SGHTA and CDR2 FQGTGA come from the germline V gene. This CDR3 has 16 amino acids. The CDR3 protein is CASSLSGLAGVNEQFF. CDR3 DNA sequence: TGTGCCAGCAGCCTCTCCGGACTAGCGGGAGTAAATGAGCAGTTCTTC.

This clonotype was observed at least ten times. The chain carries TRBV28 and TRBJ2-1; the match to TRBD2 covers 8 bases. The germline gives CDR1 MDHEN, CDR2 SYDVKM. J was trimmed by 6 bases and V by 7 bases; bases with no gene match: 8. This CDR3 is 14 amino acids long. The CDR3 sequence is CASNRFRGGNEQFF. In nucleotides, the CDR3 is TGTGCCAGCAACCGGTTTCGGGGGGGCAATGAGCAGTTCTTC.

This clonotype was found many times. V usage is TRBV29-1 and J usage is TRBJ2-5, with D maybe TRBD1 (5 bases). Germline values: CDR1 SQVTM, CDR2 ANQGSEA. The CDR3 is made up of 14 amino acids. Trimming cost V 8 bases and J 1 base, with 17 bases left between them. Here the CDR3 DNA reads TGCAGCACCAGTAGTTCGGACATCCAAGAGACCCAGTACTTC. Encoded protein: CSTSSSDIQETQYF.

This clonotype has at least ten counts. This chain joins TRBV29-1 and TRBJ1-1; 11 bases fit TRBD1. This CDR3 contains 11 residues. V trimming: 6 bases; J trimming: 14 bases; junction bases outside the gene matches: 8. CDR1 and CDR2 from the germline V gene are SQVTM and ANQGSEA. The CDR3 coding sequence is TGCAGCGTACGGACAGGGGGCGCGTCGTTCTTT. It codes for CSVRTGGASFF. Supplemented by reference TRBV29-1 and TRBJ1-1, the full variable domain reads SAVISQKPSRDICQRGTSLTIQCQVDSQVTMMFWYRQQPGQSLTLIATANQGSEATYESGFVIDKFPISRPNLTFSTLTVSNMSPEDSSIYLCSVRTGGASFFGQGTRLTVV.

This clonotype was detected ten times or more. The J gene is TRBJ2-1, the V gene TRBV9; 7 nucleotides align to TRBD1. With V trimmed by 3 bases and J by 3 bases, 12 bases remained unmatched. CDR3 size: 17 residues. CDR1 is SGDLS, CDR2 YYNGEE, per germline. The CDR3 spells CASSARQGPTDYNEQFF. The DNA of the CDR3 is TGTGCCAGCAGCGCCAGACAGGGCCCAACGGACTACAATGAGCAGTTCTTC.

This clonotype was observed a few times. The rearrangement uses TRBV29-1 and TRBJ2-1, with 7 bases matching TRBD2. This CDR3 comprises 18 residues. CDR1 is SQVTM and CDR2 is ANQGSEA in the germline V gene. V was pared by 0 bases and J by 7 bases, with 18 bases of the junction left unmatched. The CDR3 sequence is CSVEDPGGPGLYGNEQFF. CDR3 nucleotides: TGCAGCGTTGAAGACCCGGGGGGTCCGGGACTATATGGGAATGAGCAGTTCTTC.

The V gene is TRBV18, the J gene TRBJ1-3; D is unresolved. CDR1 and CDR2 from the germline V gene are KGHSH and LQKENI. There are 16 residues in the CDR3. Trimming cost V 3 bases and J 0 bases, with 12 bases left between them. CDR3 coding DNA: TGTGCCAGCTCACCGGCTGGCCGATTCTCTGGAAACACCATATATTTT. Translation gives CASSPAGRFSGNTIYF.

This clonotype occurred many times. The chain links TRBV7-2 to TRBJ2-1, with D unclear. V lost 5 bases and J lost 6, with 11 bases in between. The CDR3 length is 13 residues. CDR1 is SGHTA, CDR2 FQGNSA, per germline. As DNA, the CDR3 is TGTGCCAGCAGCATTCCCGACCTCAATGAGCAGTTCTTC. Its translation: CASSIPDLNEQFF.

This clonotype was recorded many times. The V call is TRBV27, the J call TRBJ2-7, with D perhaps matching TRBD2 (7 bases). This CDR3 contains 19 residues. Germline V gene sequence: CDR1 MNHEY, CDR2 SMNVEV (reference sequence). V lost 1 base and J lost 3, with 25 bases in between. The CDR3 loop reads CASSLLVPGGAPESYEQYF. CDR3 nucleotides: TGTGCCAGCAGTTTATTGGTCCCGGGGGGCGCCCCGGAAAGCTACGAGCAGTACTTC.

This clonotype was found many times. The chain carries TRBV28 and TRBJ2-7, with D perhaps TRBD1 (5 bases). The CDR3 is made up of 12 amino acids. Germline assignment: CDR1 MDHEN and CDR2 SYDVKM. V was trimmed by 5 bases and J by 2 bases, leaving 7 bases between them. The CDR3 DNA sequence: TGTGCCAGCAGTGCAGGGCCCTACGAGCAGTACTTC. Protein product: CASSAGPYEQYF.

In this sample, this clonotype turned up many times. The rearrangement uses TRBV12-3 or TRBV12-4 and TRBJ2-5; 11 bases match TRBD2. The CDR3 spans 16 residues. The junction had 8 bases not matched to a gene; V was cut back by 7 bases and J by 1 base. This chain's CDR3 is CASTHSGRGSQETQYF. The CDR3 nucleotides read TGTGCCAGCACTCATAGCGGGAGGGGCTCCCAAGAGACCCAGTACTTC.

This rearrangement joins TRBV7-3 to TRBJ1-2, with D unclear. From germline, CDR1 is SGHTA and CDR2 FQGTGA. The V end lost 2 bases, the J end lost 4 bases, and 11 bases lay between the germline ends. This CDR3 has 14 amino acids. CDR3 protein: CASSLGETVYGYTF. Written as DNA, the CDR3 is TGTGCCAGCAGCTTAGGTGAGACGGTCTATGGCTACACCTTC.

This clonotype was counted a few times. The rearrangement uses TRBV14 and TRBJ2-1; D not certain. Germline lookup yields CDR1 SGHDN and CDR2 FVKESK. Trimming took 0 bases from V and 12 from J, leaving 6 bases between them. The CDR3 totals 11 residues. The CDR3 DNA sequence: TGTGCCAGCAGCCAAGAGACTGGGCAGTTCTTC. This translates into CASSQETGQFF.

At least ten counts were recorded for this clonotype. J is TRBJ2-7 and V is TRBV12-3 or TRBV12-4; 8 nucleotides line up with TRBD2. V shed 6 bases, J shed 2 bases, and the junction held 15 bases outside the gene matches. This CDR3 has 17 residues. The CDR3 loop is CASSMALSGEDPYEQYF. DNA for the CDR3: TGTGCCAGCAGCATGGCCCTTAGCGGGGAGGACCCCTACGAGCAGTACTTC.

This clonotype was observed at least ten times. The chain recombines TRBV12-3 or TRBV12-4 with TRBJ2-3; 8 nucleotides line up with TRBD1. The CDR3 runs to 15 residues. The V and J ends lost 6 bases and 5 bases, in that order; junction bases with no gene match: 10. The CDR3, as DNA: TGTGCCAGCAGCCCTGGGACAGGAGGAGTAGATACGCAGTATTTT. This sequence encodes CASSPGTGGVDTQYF.

This clonotype was recorded a few times. Possible read error: a much larger clone is one base away. The chain joins TRBV12-3 or TRBV12-4 to TRBJ2-7; 10 nucleotides agree with TRBD2. This CDR3 region has 15 residues. CDR3 loop: CAGSILAGASYEQYF. The CDR3 DNA is TGTGCCGGCAGTATCCTAGCGGGAGCCTCCTACGAGCAGTACTTC.

This clonotype was seen more than once but under ten times. The V gene is TRBV7-9, the J gene TRBJ2-5; no firm D call. This CDR3 has 13 residues. V gave up 2 bases and J gave up 2 bases, with 6 bases separating them. Germline CDR1 SEHNR, CDR2 FQNEAQ (reference sequence). CDR3 loop: CASSLQTQETQYF. The CDR3 DNA is TGTGCCAGCAGCTTACAGACGCAAGAGACCCAGTACTTC.

This clonotype showed up many times. This chain links TRBV2 with TRBJ1-1; no firm D call. The V gene lost 6 bases and the J gene lost 1 base, with 9 bases spanning the gap. Germline V gives CDR1 SNHLY, CDR2 FYNNEI. The CDR3 consists of 13 residues. The CDR3 loop reads CASRVGANTEAFF. The DNA for the CDR3 is TGTGCCAGCAGGGTGGGCGCGAACACTGAAGCTTTCTTT.

The chain is built from TRBV20-1 and TRBJ1-5; no reliable D call. V lost 7 bases to trimming and J lost 4 bases, with 11 bases between them. The germline gives CDR1 DFQATT, CDR2 SNEGSKA (reference sequence). This CDR3 has 12 residues. The CDR3 DNA is TGCAGTGTTAGGATTGAAAATCAGCCCCAGCATTTT. It codes for CSVRIENQPQHF.

CDR3 in amino acids: CASSQVALGTDTQYF. CDR3 nucleotide sequence: TGCGCCAGCAGCCAAGTCGCCCTGGGGACAGATACGCAGTATTTT. The V and J genes are TRBV4-1 and TRBJ2-3; D remains ambiguous. The CDR3 contains 15 residues. Trimming left V 1 base short and J 3 bases short, with 11 bases between. CDR1 MGHRA and CDR2 YSYEKL come from the germline V gene.